This paragraph covers one TCR beta chain sequence. TCRdb's table, derived via immunoSEQ multiplex PCR, lists solely in-frame clones and lacks some. This sample has approximately 86,000 clones, with about 85% found just once. This specimen belongs to a study of PD-L1 blockade in urothelial cancer. In the study overall: Males with bladder-origin urothelial cancer made up twenty-five of 29 patients.

Time point noted: pretreatment peripheral blood. The CDR3 consists of 13 residues. CDR1 SGHAT and CDR2 FQNNGV come from the germline V gene. Deletions cut 6 bases from V and 7 bases from J, with 16 bases between. The V gene is TRBV11-2, the J gene TRBJ2-7; D might be TRBD2 (6 bases). This specimen consisted of PBMCs, obtained around atezolizumab (anti-PD-L1) treatment. The sequence came from a man between 40 and 49 years old with urothelial cancer. CDR3 in DNA: TGTGCCAGCAGACGTGGAGGGACCTGGGAGCAGTACTTC. Protein sequence: CASRRGGTWEQYF. Drawing the rest from reference TRBV11-2 and TRBJ2-7, the complete variable domain is EAGVAQSPRYKIIEKRQSVAFWCNPISGHATLYWYQQILGQGPKLLIQFQNNGVVDDSQLPKDRFSAERLKGVDSTLKIQPAKLEDSAVYLCASRRGGTWEQYFGPGTRLTVT.